This T cell receptor beta chain is drawn from a study of blood T cell repertoires in COVID-19. The CDR3 has 15 residues. V shed 4 bases and J shed 7 bases, with 15 bases lying between them. Germline values: CDR1 SGHRS, CDR2 YFSETQ. As processed by the authors: Amplification from reference gene primers served as the basis for estimated nucleated cell counts. The assay was immunoSEQ multiplex PCR, and TCRdb's table has in-frame clones only and misses some. D and trimming come from the DNA, and the V and J calls and clone size come from that table. The data show 200,000 to 300,000 clones, 86% seen once. Sequences were obtained from peripheral blood. The chain carries TRBV5-1 and TRBJ1-6; weak D call: TRBD1 (5 bases). The receptor was isolated from a young man with active or convalescent COVID-19. DNA for the CDR3: TGCGCCAGCAGCCCCGGTTTTGGGGGGAATTCACCCCTCCACTTT. As protein: CASSPGFGGNSPLHF.